The 20 T cell receptor beta chains in this list originate from one sample, sequenced in a study of patients and donors after allogeneic stem cell transplantation. MiXCR was run by TCRdb on the RT-PCR reads, yielding one entry per CDR3 protein. The table lists approximately 200,000 distinct CDR3 sequences, 12% to 15% of them singletons. Material: blood, either unsorted or a sorted T cell fraction (not recorded which). The receptors come from a human donor who was either an allogeneic HSCT recipient or a stem cell or donor lymphocyte infusion donor (not recorded which). It is not recorded whose cells these are; they may come from a transplant donor.

The chain combines TRBV7-2 with TRBJ1-2; no clear D gene. V shed 1 base and J shed 4 bases, with 13 bases lying between them. This CDR3 contains 15 residues. Germline CDR1 SGHTA, CDR2 FQGNSA. CDR3 loop: CASSLEGQAPYGYTF. The CDR3 DNA reads TGTGCCAGCAGCTTAGAGGGCCAAGCTCCCTATGGCTACACCTTC. The entire variable domain, with the rest obtained from reference TRBV7-2 and TRBJ1-2, is as follows: GAGVSQSPSNKVTEKGKDVELRCDPISGHTALYWYRQSLGQGLEFLIYFQGNSAPDKSGLPSDRFSAERTGGSVSTLTIQRTQQEDSAVYLCASSLEGQAPYGYTFGSGTRLTVV.

This clonotype has a handful of counts. The genes are TRBV19 and TRBJ2-5; D is uncertain. V was trimmed by 0 bases and J by 0 bases, leaving 2 bases between them. The germline V gene has CDR1 LNHDA and CDR2 SQIVND (reference sequence). This CDR3 comprises 13 residues. The CDR3 sequence is CASSIEDQETQYF. Written as DNA, the CDR3 is TGTGCCAGTAGTATAGAAGACCAAGAGACCCAGTACTTC.

This clonotype was seen a handful of times. The rearrangement uses TRBV18 and TRBJ2-7; 9 nucleotides line up with TRBD1. CDR3 length equals 17 residues. In germline, CDR1 is KGHSH, CDR2 LQKENI. V lost 5 bases and J lost 1; bases outside the gene matches: 12. CDR3 nucleotide sequence: TGTGCCAGCTCAAGAATACACAGGGGGCAGGGTTCCTACGAGCAGTACTTC. As protein: CASSRIHRGQGSYEQYF.

This clonotype was picked up one time. Since a much larger clone is just one base distant, this may be a read error. This chain links TRBV12-3 or TRBV12-4 with TRBJ2-5, with 9 bases fitting TRBD1. With 4 bases clipped from V and 6 bases from J, the junction kept 12 bases outside the gene matches. The CDR3 consists of 16 residues. CDR3 amino acids: CASSSTTTGGSKTQYF. For the CDR3, the DNA is TGTGCCAGCAGTTCAACGACCACAGGGGGCAGTAAGACCCAGTACTTC.

This clonotype showed up just a few times. The chain joins TRBV5-1 to TRBJ2-7; perhaps D is TRBD1 or TRBD2 (5 bases each). CDR3 length: 15 residues. Between the trimmed V and J ends, which lost 0 bases and 3 bases, there was a span of 13 bases. The germline CDR1 and CDR2 sequences are SGHRS and YFSETQ. In nucleotides, the CDR3 is TGCGCCAGCAGCTTGGAAGGGGAGCGCTTCTACGAGCAGTACTTC. Residues: CASSLEGERFYEQYF.

This clonotype was observed a handful of times. The V and J genes are TRBV27 and TRBJ2-7; possibly TRBD1 or TRBD2 for D (5 bases each). The CDR3 totals 17 residues. Looked up from germline, CDR1 is MNHEY and CDR2 is SMNVEV (reference sequence). The V end was cut by 2 bases, the J end by 3 bases, with 20 bases between. This CDR3 is CASSLGTQLGKVYEQYF. The CDR3 coding sequence is TGTGCCAGCAGTTTAGGGACCCAGCTAGGGAAAGTCTACGAGCAGTACTTC.

This clonotype was counted many times. The chain employs TRBV2 and TRBJ2-3, with D perhaps TRBD2 (5 bases). Deletions cut 7 bases from V and 3 bases from J, with 11 bases between. The germline V gene has CDR1 SNHLY and CDR2 FYNNEI. This CDR3 has 13 residues. The CDR3 protein is CASKADFTDTQYF. CDR3 in DNA: TGTGCCAGCAAAGCGGACTTTACAGATACGCAGTATTTT. The entire variable domain, with the rest obtained from reference TRBV2 and TRBJ2-3, is as follows: EPEVTQTPSHQVTQMGQEVILRCVPISNHLYFYWYRQILGQKVEFLVSFYNNEISEKSEIFDDQFSVERPDGSNFTLKIRSTKLEDSAMYFCASKADFTDTQYFGPGTRLTVL.

In this sample, this clonotype turned up a few times. The chain recombines TRBV5-1 with TRBJ1-1; possible D gene TRBD1, 5 bases. V was cut by 0 bases and J by 4 bases, with 13 bases left in between. The V gene's germline CDR1 is SGHRS and CDR2 YFSETQ. The CDR3 is 15 amino acids. The CDR3 bases are TGCGCCAGCAGCTTGGAAGCCAGGGTTCGCACTGAAGCTTTCTTT. Its protein is CASSLEARVRTEAFF.

The chain carries TRBV6-5 and TRBJ2-2; D remains unclear. Germline-derived CDR1 and CDR2 are MNHEY and SVGAGI. The CDR3 consists of 14 residues. V was cut by 0 bases and J by 4 bases, with 6 bases left in between. CDR3 DNA: TGTGCCAGCAGTTACTCAGAAATCACCGGGGAGCTGTTTTTT. Translated, it gives CASSYSEITGELFF.

This chain uses TRBV4-3 with TRBJ2-7; D is undetermined. From germline, CDR1 is LGHNA and CDR2 YSLEER. This CDR3 region has 14 residues. V was cut by 0 bases and J by 0 bases, with 6 bases left in between. Written as DNA, the CDR3 is TGCGCCAGCAGCCAAGACTACAGCTCCTACGAGCAGTACTTC. Translation: CASSQDYSSYEQYF.

The V and J genes are TRBV20-1 and TRBJ1-1; 8 bases map to TRBD1. The CDR3 contains 14 residues. Germline CDR1 and CDR2: DFQATT and SNEGSKA (reference sequence). V lost 4 bases, J lost 4 bases, and 8 bases stayed unmatched. The CDR3: CSATQGAPGTEAFF. For the CDR3, the DNA is TGCAGTGCTACCCAGGGGGCTCCGGGCACTGAAGCTTTCTTT.

This clonotype was counted ten times or more. The chain is built from TRBV7-9 and TRBJ1-1; D uncertain. CDR3 length: 15 residues. Germline values: CDR1 SEHNR, CDR2 FQNEAQ (reference sequence). Between the trimmed V and J ends, which lost 4 bases and 6 bases, there was a span of 18 bases. The CDR3 region is CASSSLTIGGAEAFF. DNA for the CDR3: TGTGCCAGCAGCTCCTTGACAATAGGTGGAGCTGAAGCTTTCTTT.

This clonotype was picked up a small number of times. The chain uses TRBV4-3 and TRBJ1-1; TRBD1 is a possible D gene (5 bases). There are 13 residues in the CDR3. The germline V and J ends were trimmed by 4 bases and 1 base, with 7 bases remaining between them. Per germline, CDR1 LGHNA and CDR2 YSLEER. DNA of the CDR3: TGCGCCAGCAGCCCCACAGGGAACACTGAAGCTTTCTTT. Residues: CASSPTGNTEAFF.

V and J are TRBV11-3 and TRBJ2-1; tentatively, D is TRBD2 (7 bases). The CDR3 runs to 14 residues. CDR1 is SGHNT, CDR2 YENEEA, per germline. Trimming shortened V by 8 bases and J by 4 bases, and 15 bases separated the two germline ends. The CDR3 nucleotides are TGTGCCAGCGGGCGGGGGCAGAAATACAATGAGCAGTTCTTC. As protein: CASGRGQKYNEQFF. The complete variable domain, with remaining parts taken from reference TRBV11-3 and TRBJ2-1, reads EAGVVQSPRYKIIEKKQPVAFWCNPISGHNTLYWYLQNLGQGPELLIRYENEEAVDDSQLPKDRFSAERLKGVDSTLKIQPAELGDSAVYLCASGRGQKYNEQFFGPGTRLTVL.

The V gene is TRBV20-1, the J gene TRBJ1-4; D perhaps matches TRBD1 (6 bases). This CDR3 has 13 residues. Trimming took 3 bases from V and 7 from J, leaving 12 bases between them. The germline gives CDR1 DFQATT, CDR2 SNEGSKA (reference sequence). The chain's CDR3 is CSARGGAGEKLFF. DNA for the CDR3: TGCAGTGCTAGGGGGGGGGCGGGTGAAAAACTGTTTTTT.

A word on this clonotype: One junction end disagrees with the germline gene, perhaps due to a read error. The rearrangement uses TRBV7-9 and TRBJ1-3; D possibly corresponds to TRBD1 (5 bases). Looked up from germline, CDR1 is SEHNR and CDR2 is FQNEAQ (reference sequence). The CDR3 extends over 15 amino acids. The CDR3 sequence is CASILVSGYGNTIYF. CDR3 coding DNA: TGTGCCAGCATCTTAGTTTCAGGGTATGGAAACACCATATATTTT.

This clonotype showed up just a few times. The chain uses TRBV5-1 and TRBJ1-1; the D gene is possibly TRBD1 (6 bases). This CDR3 region has 15 residues. Germline V gene data show CDR1 as SGHRS and CDR2 as YFSETQ. V gave up 4 bases and J gave up 4 bases, with 17 bases separating them. The CDR3 DNA reads TGCGCCAGCAGCAGCTCCCCGGGACAACTCACTGAAGCTTTCTTT. This codes for CASSSSPGQLTEAFF.

The CDR3 coding sequence is TGTGCCAGCTCAACCTCCGGGACAGGCGAGACCCAGTACTTC. It yields the protein CASSTSGTGETQYF. This rearrangement joins TRBV18 to TRBJ2-5; 8 bases align to TRBD1. This CDR3 region has 14 residues. Germline CDR1 reads KGHSH; CDR2 reads LQKENI. V shed 5 bases, J shed 5 bases, and the junction held 7 bases outside the gene matches. The whole variable domain, filled in from reference TRBV18 and TRBJ2-5, reads NAGVMQNPRHLVRRRGQEARLRCSPMKGHSHVYWYRQLPEEGLKFMVYLQKENIIDESGMPKERFSAEFPKEGPSILRIQQVVRGDSAAYFCASSTSGTGETQYFGPGTRLLVL.

This clonotype was picked up a small number of times. V and J are TRBV11-3 and TRBJ2-4; TRBD2 might be the D (5 bases). The germline gives CDR1 SGHNT, CDR2 YENEEA. The CDR3 totals 14 residues. V was cut by 5 bases and J by 3 bases, with 11 bases left in between. CDR3 protein: CASSITSSKNIQYF. As DNA, the CDR3 is TGTGCCAGCAGCATCACTAGTAGCAAAAACATTCAGTACTTC.

This clonotype appeared a few times. The chain combines TRBV18 with TRBJ1-5; unclear D gene. V was shortened by 6 bases and J by 3 bases, with 15 bases between the two germline ends. CDR1 is KGHSH and CDR2 is LQKENI in the germline V gene. The CDR3 runs to 15 residues. CDR3 protein: CASSFPESFNQPQHF. As DNA, the CDR3 is TGTGCCAGCTCGTTCCCGGAGTCATTCAATCAGCCCCAGCATTTT. The whole variable domain, filled in from reference TRBV18 and TRBJ1-5, reads NAGVMQNPRHLVRRRGQEARLRCSPMKGHSHVYWYRQLPEEGLKFMVYLQKENIIDESGMPKERFSAEFPKEGPSILRIQQVVRGDSAAYFCASSFPESFNQPQHFGDGTRLSIL.